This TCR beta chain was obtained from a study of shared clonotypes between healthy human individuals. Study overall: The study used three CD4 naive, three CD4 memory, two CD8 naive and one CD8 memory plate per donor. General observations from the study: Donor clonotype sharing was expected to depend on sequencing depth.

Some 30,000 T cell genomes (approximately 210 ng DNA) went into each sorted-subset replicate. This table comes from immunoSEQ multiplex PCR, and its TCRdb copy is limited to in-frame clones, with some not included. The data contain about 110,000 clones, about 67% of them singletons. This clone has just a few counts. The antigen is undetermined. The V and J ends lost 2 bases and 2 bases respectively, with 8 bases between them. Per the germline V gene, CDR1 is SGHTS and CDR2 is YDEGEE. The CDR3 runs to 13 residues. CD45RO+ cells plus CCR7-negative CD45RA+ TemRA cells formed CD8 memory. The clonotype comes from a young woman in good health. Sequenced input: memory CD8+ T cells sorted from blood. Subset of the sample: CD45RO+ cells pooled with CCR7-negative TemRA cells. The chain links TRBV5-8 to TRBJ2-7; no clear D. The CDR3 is CASSLIGAYEQYF. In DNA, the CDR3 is TGTGCCAGCAGCTTAATCGGAGCCTACGAGCAGTACTTC.